The 12 T cell receptor beta chains in this list originate from one sample, sequenced in a study of shared clonotypes between healthy human individuals. Libraries were prepared by immunoSEQ multiplex PCR; TCRdb keeps only in-frame clonotypes and omits some of them. The sample lists more than 850,000 clones, 75% to 80% occurring once. The source material was memory CD4+ T cells from PBMCs. Regarding subset: CD45RA-negative fraction. These receptors originate from a young man in good health. Some clones in this sample may be carry-over from other donors' samples.

The chain is built from TRBV30 and TRBJ2-7; 10 bases match TRBD1. Looked up from germline, CDR1 is GTSNPN and CDR2 is SVGIG (reference sequence). The J segment lost 3 bases and the V segment lost 1 base, leaving 0 bases of the junction unmatched. This CDR3 region has 13 residues. CDR3 bases: TGTGCCTGGAGTGGGGACAGGGGCTACGAGCAGTACTTC. It codes for CAWSGDRGYEQYF.

This chain links TRBV7-3 with TRBJ2-3; tentatively, D is TRBD2 (6 bases). Trimming shortened V by 4 bases and J by 1 base, and 12 bases separated the two germline ends. Germline CDR1 SGHTA, CDR2 FQGTGA. This CDR3 spans 15 amino acids. CDR3 amino acids: CASSYGGRRTDTQYF. The CDR3 nucleotides read TGTGCCAGCAGCTACGGGGGACGCCGCACAGATACGCAGTATTTT. Full variable domain (outside the CDR3, taken from reference TRBV7-3 and TRBJ2-3): GAGVSQTPSNKVTEKGKYVELRCDPISGHTALYWYRQSLGQGPEFLIYFQGTGAADDSGLPNDRFFAVRPEGSVSTLKIQRTERGDSAVYLCASSYGGRRTDTQYFGPGTRLTVL.

The genes are TRBV7-3 and TRBJ1-1, with a weak D call TRBD1 (5 bases). The germline V gene has CDR1 SGHTA and CDR2 FQGTGA. V was cut by 5 bases and J by 3 bases, with 13 bases left in between. The CDR3 is 14 residues long. DNA of the CDR3: TGTGCCAGCAGCATCCAGGGATTGGACACTGAAGCTTTCTTT. It yields the protein CASSIQGLDTEAFF.

V usage is TRBV29-1 and J usage is TRBJ1-5; TRBD1 matches 9 bases. The CDR3 is 23 residues long. Germline V lookup: CDR1 SQVTM, CDR2 ANQGSEA. V lost 4 bases to trimming and J lost 0 bases; unmatched junction nucleotides: 28. The CDR3 sequence is CSVGSGTRDRAFLFHFSNQPQHF. CDR3 bases: TGCAGCGTTGGATCGGGGACCCGGGACAGGGCCTTTCTTTTCCACTTTAGCAATCAGCCCCAGCATTTT.

In its sample, this clone was seen a few times. This sequence joins TRBV18 and TRBJ1-2; tentatively, D is TRBD1 (5 bases). The CDR3 contains 15 residues. Germline values: CDR1 KGHSH, CDR2 LQKENI. Between the trimmed V and J ends, which lost 4 bases and 7 bases, there was a span of 19 bases. Here the CDR3 reads CASSQGIDSSGGYTF. The DNA of the CDR3 is TGTGCCAGCTCACAAGGGATCGACAGTTCGGGTGGCTACACCTTC.

J is TRBJ2-1 and V is TRBV19, with unresolved D. The CDR3 length is 13 residues. V was shortened by 3 bases and J by 4 bases, with 7 bases between the two germline ends. CDR1 is LNHDA and CDR2 is SQIVND in the germline V gene (reference sequence). The DNA of the CDR3 is TGTGCCAGTAGTATGGGCAATTACAATGAGCAGTTCTTC. Translated: CASSMGNYNEQFF.

The V and J genes are TRBV5-1 and TRBJ1-1; TRBD1 agrees at 8 bases. J was trimmed by 0 bases and V by 3 bases; bases with no gene match: 10. Germline V gene lookup returns CDR1 SGHRS and CDR2 YFSETQ. The CDR3 length is 17 residues. The DNA of the CDR3 is TGCGCCAGCAGCTCGCAGGGGGCCCAACCCTTGAACACTGAAGCTTTCTTT. It is translated as CASSSQGAQPLNTEAFF.

The V call is TRBV27, the J call TRBJ2-7, with unresolved D. Germline CDR1 and CDR2: MNHEY and SMNVEV (reference sequence). V was pared by 3 bases and J by 6 bases, with 15 bases between. The CDR3 sequence is 14 residues long. CDR3 coding DNA: TGTGCCAGCAGTTTGTCAACCCCCCTTGGCGAGCAGTACTTC. This sequence encodes CASSLSTPLGEQYF.

The rearrangement joins TRBV4-1 to TRBJ1-2, with D uncertain. The CDR3 covers 12 residues. Trimming shortened V by 2 bases and J by 2 bases, and 3 bases separated the two germline ends. Germline V lookup: CDR1 MGHRA, CDR2 YSYEKL. The CDR3 DNA reads TGCGCCAGCAGCCAAAGAAACTATGGCTACACCTTC. Translation gives CASSQRNYGYTF.

This chain's CDR3 is CASSLLGGEQFF. The CDR3 region has the DNA TGTGCCAGCAGCCTACTCGGTGGCGAGCAGTTCTTC. This sequence joins TRBV14 and TRBJ2-1; D gene uncertain. The V end was cut by 4 bases, the J end by 10 bases, with 11 bases between. CDR1 and CDR2 from the germline V gene are SGHDN and FVKESK. The CDR3 contains 12 residues.

The genes are TRBV5-1 and TRBJ2-1, with D hard to call. The germline V and J ends were trimmed by 2 bases and 7 bases, with 16 bases remaining between them. The CDR3 runs 15 residues. Per germline, CDR1 SGHRS and CDR2 YFSETQ. Written as DNA, the CDR3 is TGCGCCAGCAGCTTATCTCCCCAAAAACTAAATGAGCAGTTCTTC. Its translation is CASSLSPQKLNEQFF.

The chain couples TRBV7-3 to TRBJ2-7; 10 nucleotides align to TRBD2. This CDR3 is 14 amino acids long. Germline V gives CDR1 SGHTA, CDR2 FQGTGA. After removal of 5 bases from V and 4 bases from J, the junction contained 5 bases not matched to a gene. The CDR3 here is CASSVSGRAYEQYF. CDR3 bases: TGTGCCAGCAGCGTAAGCGGGAGGGCTTACGAGCAGTACTTC.